Described below is a single TCR beta chain sequence and its context. The sample holds many counts of this clonotype. No antigen is known for it. One base away there is no much larger clone; base qualities are not given. Stable Graves' hyperthyroidism was defined as no progression to ophthalmopathy during 18 months of follow-up. Hyperthyroidism patients were aged 18 to 65 years and newly diagnosed, with disease duration of less than 2 months. Any patient with an uncontrolled infection, another autoimmune disease, pregnancy or lactation was excluded. Clinical symptoms, serum thyroxine and TRAb, thyroid ultrasound, and orbital computed tomography formed the basis for the diagnoses. Ficoll-Paque density gradient centrifugation was used to isolate PBMCs from 8.5 to 10 ml of fresh peripheral blood. Trizol reagent was used to extract total RNA, and RNA quality was then checked on an Agilent 2100 Bioanalyzer.

The CDR3 holds 13 amino acids from the cysteine to the phenylalanine. Only the CDR3 portion is preserved as DNA: 39 bases, with reading frame beginning at the first base. Based on the germline V gene, the CDR1 and CDR2 sequences are KGHSH and LQKENI. At the junction V is shortened by 3 bases and J by 2 bases, with 8 bases in between. The data derive from a study of T cells in Graves' hyperthyroidism and ophthalmopathy (dated by TCRdb to about 2019). Regarding the study in general: Peripheral blood samples were taken at the time of initial diagnosis, prior to any treatment. To identify distinguishing TCR V-J signatures, a discovery cohort of about 100 patients was used, comprising 43 with Graves' ophthalmopathy and approximately 58 with stable Graves' hyperthyroidism. Prospective prediction of ophthalmopathy was tested in an independent validation cohort consisting of some 19 hyperthyroidism patients and around 16 patients who later progressed to ophthalmopathy. For training and testing, the roughly 93 patients in the discovery cohort were randomly divided in a 7:3 ratio. The study also compared thyroid tissue and blood T-cell repertoires from several Graves' hyperthyroidism patients. Once sampling was done, hyperthyroidism patients were given methimazole at a starting dose of 30 mg daily, whereas ophthalmopathy patients were given high-dose intravenous methylprednisolone. According to the paper, TCR Vbeta CDR3 sequencing was carried out on about 140 peripheral blood samples, which came from approximately 41 ophthalmopathy, 75 or so hyperthyroidism and around 17 progressor patients. The paper's findings and limits, for the study overall: Most expanded thyroid clonotypes (frequency above 0.001) were also detected in blood, suggesting blood repertoires may reflect thyroid immune responses. In validation, progression to ophthalmopathy was predicted by the model with around 70% sensitivity and 72% to 85% specificity, a median of about 6.8 months before onset. A model built on a 13 V-J signature distinguished ophthalmopathy from stable hyperthyroidism, reaching about 89% sensitivity and under 84% specificity in cross-validation and 80%/75% in testing. No statistical method was used to set the sample size in advance, and investigators knew the group allocation.

TCR beta CDR3 regions were amplified from RNA transcripts. The first round of RT-PCR for the TCR CDR3 was performed with the HTBI primer set and the Qiagen OneStep RT-PCR kit. Libraries were constructed in a second round of multiplex PCR, after which size selection and purification were performed. Paired-end sequencing of the libraries was performed with 100 bp reads on an Illumina HiSeq2000. On the study's bioinformatics: Raw data were processed with SOAPnuke, discarding reads with adapters, uncalled bases, mean Phred below 15, or no exact constant-primer or identifier match. High-quality paired reads were merged using COPE v1.2.5, and each unique nucleotide sequence was defined as a clonotype. MiTCR v1.1 was used to align clonotypes to the IMGT TRBV, TRBD and TRBJ reference segments. Only V-J combinations with frequency above 0.0001, covering 99.2% of repertoires, were analysed. The TCS score was defined as F50 (clonal expansion) divided by E x V (chaos), with BLOSUM62-based TCRdist calculated between CDR3 peptides within each V-J. Welch's t-statistics and random forest reduced 500 to 550 V-J features to 13, which were used in a naive Bayes classifier (R e1071). Clones were called with MiXCR by TCRdb after fastp trimmed the public reads at Q25, and only in-frame beta chains were retained. Duplicate CDR3 protein sequences are folded into a single record with the most common DNA and genes. TCRdb, not the authors, supplied the V and J calls. The sample table holds 450,000 to 600,000 distinct CDR3 sequences, of which 12% to 15% were seen once. The ten largest clones capture around 14% of the sample.

Sequenced material: blood. The rearrangement combines TRBV18 with TRBJ2-7, and perhaps TRBD1 as D gene, on 6 matching bases. The sequence was obtained from a woman aged 40-49 years with Graves' hyperthyroidism. The CDR3 sequence is CASSPTGPYEQYF. The DNA sequence is TGTGCCAGCTCACCCACAGGGCCCTACGAGCAGTACTTC.